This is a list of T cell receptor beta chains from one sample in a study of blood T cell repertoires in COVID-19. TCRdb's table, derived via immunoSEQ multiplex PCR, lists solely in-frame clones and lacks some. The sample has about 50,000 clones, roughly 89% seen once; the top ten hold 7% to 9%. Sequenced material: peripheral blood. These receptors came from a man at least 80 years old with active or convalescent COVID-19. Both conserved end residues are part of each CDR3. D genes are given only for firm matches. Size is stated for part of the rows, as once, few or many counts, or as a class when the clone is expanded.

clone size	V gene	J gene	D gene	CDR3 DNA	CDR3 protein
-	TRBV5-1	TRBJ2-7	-	TGCGCCAGCAGCTTGAGTTCCTCTAGCTACGAGCAGTACTTC	CASSLSSSSYEQYF
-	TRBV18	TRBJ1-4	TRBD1	TGTGCCAGCTCACCCACAGGGGGAAATGAAAAACTGTTTTTT	CASSPTGGNEKLFF
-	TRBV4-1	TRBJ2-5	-	TGCGCCAGCAGCCAGATACAGGAAGGAGAGACCCAGTACTTC	CASSQIQEGETQYF
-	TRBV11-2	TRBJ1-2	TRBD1	TGTGCCAGCAGCCCTCACAGGGGGCAGGGCTATGGCTACACCTTC	CASSPHRGQGYGYTF
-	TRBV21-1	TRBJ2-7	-	TGTGCCAGCAGCGCAAGGTGGTATGGGACAGGGCTTTACGAGCAGTACTTC	CASSARWYGTGLYEQYF
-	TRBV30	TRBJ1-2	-	TGTGCCTGGAGTGTATACTCCGAAAGTATCTTGGGCTACACCTTC	CAWSVYSESILGYTF
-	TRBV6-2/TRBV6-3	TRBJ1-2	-	TGTGCCAGCAGTGGCGGGCAGCCCTATGGCTACACCTTC	CASSGGQPYGYTF
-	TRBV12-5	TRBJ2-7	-	TGTGCTAGTGGTTTGAATCAGGCAATCTCCTACGAGCAGTACTTC	CASGLNQAISYEQYF
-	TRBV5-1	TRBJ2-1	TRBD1	TGCGCCAGCAGCTTGGCCGGAGGACAGGTATACAATGAGCAGTTCTTC	CASSLAGGQVYNEQFF
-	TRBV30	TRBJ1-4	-	TGTGCCTGGAGGACAGGCAGTAATGAAAAACTGTTTTTT	CAWRTGSNEKLFF
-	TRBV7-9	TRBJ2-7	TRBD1	TGTGCCAGCACCCGGACAGGGGGCATGTACGAGCAGTACTTC	CASTRTGGMYEQYF
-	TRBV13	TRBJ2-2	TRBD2	TGTGCCAGCAGCTTAGATTTCGGGAGGGCCCCCGGGGAGCTGTTTTTT	CASSLDFGRAPGELFF
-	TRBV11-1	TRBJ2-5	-	TGTGCCAGCAGCTTTACTGGGCTGTACCAAGAGACCCAGTACTTC	CASSFTGLYQETQYF
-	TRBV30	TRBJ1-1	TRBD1	TGTGCCTGGAGTATTCAGACAGGGGACACTGAAGCTTTCTTT	CAWSIQTGDTEAFF
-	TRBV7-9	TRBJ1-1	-	TGTGCCAGCAGCTTAGGGGGCGCAGGGGCCACTGAAGCTTTCTTT	CASSLGGAGATEAFF
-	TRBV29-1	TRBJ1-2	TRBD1	TGCAGCGTTGTCCGCGGGACAGACTATGGCTACACCTTC	CSVVRGTDYGYTF
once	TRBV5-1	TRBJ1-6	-	TGCGCCAGCAGCCCGGGTGGCGGGGACGCTTCACCCCTCCACTTT	CASSPGGGDASPLHF
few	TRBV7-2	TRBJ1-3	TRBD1	TGTGCCAGCAGCCCGAGGACAGGTGACTCTGGAAACACCATATATTTT	CASSPRTGDSGNTIYF
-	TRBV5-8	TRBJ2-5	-	TGTGCCAGCAGCTTGGGACTAGGGATCCAAGAGACCCAGTACTTC	CASSLGLGIQETQYF
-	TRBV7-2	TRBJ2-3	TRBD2	TGTGCCAGCAGCTCACTAGCGGCCACAGATACGCAGTATTTT	CASSSLAATDTQYF
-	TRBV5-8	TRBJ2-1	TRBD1	TGTGCCAGCAGCTTGGGGACAGGGAGCTCCTACAATGAGCAGTTCTTC	CASSLGTGSSYNEQFF
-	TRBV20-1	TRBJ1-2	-	TGCAGTGCTAGAGTCGGTGAGGGCTACACCTTC	CSARVGEGYTF
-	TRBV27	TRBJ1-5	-	TGTGCCAGCAGTCTACAGGGAGGGGGCAATCAGCCCCAGCATTTT	CASSLQGGGNQPQHF
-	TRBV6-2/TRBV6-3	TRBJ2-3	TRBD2	TGTGCCAGCAGTTGGGTAGCGGGAGAAGTAGATACGCAGTATTTT	CASSWVAGEVDTQYF
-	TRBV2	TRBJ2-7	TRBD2	TGTGCCAGCAGCTGGGAAGCGGGGAGCTCCTACGAGCAGTACTTC	CASSWEAGSSYEQYF
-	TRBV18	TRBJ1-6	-	TGTGCCAGCTCACCACGCTCAGATGGCTCCTATAATTCACCCCTCCACTTT	CASSPRSDGSYNSPLHF
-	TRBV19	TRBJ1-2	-	TGTGCCAGTAGTATAGATCGGGGGAAAGGGTTGACCTTC	CASSIDRGKGLTF
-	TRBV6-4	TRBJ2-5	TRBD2	TGTGCCAGCAGTGACCCGAGACTAGCGGGAGCGTCAGAGACCCAGTACTTC	CASSDPRLAGASETQYF
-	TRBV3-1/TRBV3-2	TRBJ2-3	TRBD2	TGTGCCAGCAGCCTCCTTCGGGCGGGAGGCCAAGATACGCAGTATTTT	CASSLLRAGGQDTQYF
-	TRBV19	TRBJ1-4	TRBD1	TGTGCCAGTAGTACCCGACAGGGGGCCTTTGAAAAACTGTTTTTT	CASSTRQGAFEKLFF
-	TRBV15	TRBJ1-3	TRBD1	TGTGCCACCAGCGCCGGGACAGATGGAAACACCATATATTTT	CATSAGTDGNTIYF
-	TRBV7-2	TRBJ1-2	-	TGTGCCAGCAGCTTACAGACATACTATGGCTACACCTTC	CASSLQTYYGYTF
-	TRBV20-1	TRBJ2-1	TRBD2	TGCAGTGCTAGTAGTAGCGGGGCCTACAATGAGCAGTTCTTC	CSASSSGAYNEQFF
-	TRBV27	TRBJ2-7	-	TGTGCCAGCAGTTTAGGGGCCTCCTACGAGCAGTACTTC	CASSLGASYEQYF
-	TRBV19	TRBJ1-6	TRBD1	TGTGCCAGTAGTCGATTACAGGGGGCGCGTTCACCCCTCCACTTT	CASSRLQGARSPLHF
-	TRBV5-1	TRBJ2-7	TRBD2	TGCGCCAGCAGCCGCGGGGGAGCCTACGAGCAGTACTTC	CASSRGGAYEQYF
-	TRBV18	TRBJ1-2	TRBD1	TGTGCCAGCTCACCACAAATGAACCCCGGGACAGAGAACTATGGCTACACCTTC	CASSPQMNPGTENYGYTF
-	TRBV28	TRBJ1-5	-	TGTGCCAGCAGTCCCTCGGGGCAGCCCCAGCATTTT	CASSPSGQPQHF
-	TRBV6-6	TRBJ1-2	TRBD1	TGTGCCAGCAGTACGGGGACAGCATATTATGGCTACACCTTC	CASSTGTAYYGYTF